The 32 T cell receptor beta chains listed next were all sequenced from one sample in a study of blood T cells in healthy people across ages. Next came a second PCR, run for about 7 to 12 cycles, which used a sample-barcoded 5' primer along with a J-beta primer mix. A single record per CDR3 protein comes from TCRdb applying MiXCR to the 5' RACE reads. The repertoire holds some 1,800,000 distinct CDR3 sequences, with approximately 39% as singletons. What was sequenced was blood. These receptors were taken from a human donor in good health.

The V and J genes are TRBV7-6 and TRBJ2-7, with 7 bases identical to TRBD1. The V segment lost 0 bases and the J segment 0 bases; nucleotides outside the gene matches: 8. There are 17 residues in the CDR3. CDR1 is SGHVS and CDR2 is FNYEAQ in the germline V gene. The CDR3 DNA reads TGTGCCAGCAGCTTAGCGGCCTTCCGGACAGGCTCCTACGAGCAGTACTTC. It specifies CASSLAAFRTGSYEQYF.

This clonotype was counted between two and nine times. The chain joins TRBV20-1 to TRBJ2-3, with D uncertain. The germline V gene has CDR1 DFQATT and CDR2 SNEGSKA (reference sequence). The CDR3 covers 13 residues. Trimming pared 5 bases from V and 0 bases from J, leaving 9 bases between. CDR3 sequence reads: CSAGFDSTDTQYF. CDR3 DNA sequence: TGCAGTGCTGGGTTTGACAGCACAGATACGCAGTATTTT.

The chain combines TRBV6-2 or TRBV6-3 with TRBJ2-7; D is ambiguous. This CDR3 region has 15 residues. Between the trimmed V and J ends, which lost 3 bases and 7 bases, there was a span of 19 bases. Germline V CDR1 and CDR2: MNHEY, SVGEGT. CDR3 nucleotide sequence: TGTGCCAGCAGTTATGTCAGCGAGTCCTACAATGAGCAGTACTTC. Encoded protein: CASSYVSESYNEQYF.

This clonotype was counted a few times. The V gene is TRBV6-5, the J gene TRBJ1-1; D is unresolved. This CDR3 has 13 residues. The germline gives CDR1 MNHEY, CDR2 SVGAGI. V lost 2 bases to trimming and J lost 4 bases, with 8 bases between them. The CDR3 DNA reads as TGTGCCAGCAGTTACCGGGCGGGCACTGAAGCTTTCTTT. Translated, it gives CASSYRAGTEAFF.

Notes on this clonotype: A single base separates this from a much larger clone, so it may be a read error. The chain uses TRBV6-1 and TRBJ2-7, with 7 nucleotides matching TRBD1. The CDR3 sequence is 13 residues long. With V trimmed by 4 bases and J by 4 bases, 4 bases remained unmatched. Germline CDR1 is MNHNS and CDR2 is SASEGT. The CDR3 sequence is CASSAGTEYEQYF. The CDR3 DNA is TGTGCCAGCAGTGCCGGGACAGAGTACGAGCAGTACTTC.

This clonotype has just a few counts. The chain links TRBV5-1 to TRBJ1-5; no clear D gene. The CDR3 has 15 amino acids. From germline, CDR1 is SGHRS and CDR2 YFSETQ. V was shortened by 7 bases and J by 1 base, with 15 bases between the two germline ends. The CDR3, as DNA: TGCGCCAGCTACCATCCGAGACGGAGCAATCAGCCCCAGCATTTT. Translating it yields CASYHPRRSNQPQHF.

The V gene is TRBV4-1, the J gene TRBJ2-5; tentative D call: TRBD2 (5 bases). Near its end, the DNA agrees better with TRBJ2-7, so the J call may be wrong. The length of the CDR3 is 15 residues. CDR1 and CDR2 from the germline V gene are MGHRA and YSYEKL. CDR3 in DNA: TGCGCCAGCAGCCAGGGAGAGCTTGGTTTTTACGAGCAGTACTTC. It translates to CASSQGELGFYEQYF.

This clonotype was detected a few times. The rearrangement uses TRBV7-2 and TRBJ2-7, with a tentative D call TRBD1 (6 bases). The germline V gene has CDR1 SGHTA and CDR2 FQGNSA. V dropped 4 bases and J dropped 1 base, with 23 bases sitting between them. The CDR3 extends over 18 amino acids. In DNA form, the CDR3 reads TGTGCCAGCAGCTCCCCGAAACCCCCGGGACACGAGTCCTACGAGCAGTACTTC. This sequence encodes CASSSPKPPGHESYEQYF.

The rearrangement joins TRBV7-9 to TRBJ2-2; D is undetermined. Trimming removed 11 bases from V and 5 bases from J, with 27 bases in between. CDR1 is SEHNR, CDR2 FQNEAQ, per germline (reference sequence). This CDR3 spans 17 amino acids. CDR3 protein: CAGTLPTPEGGTGELFF. CDR3 nucleotides: TGTGCCGGCACGCTACCTACCCCCGAAGGTGGTACCGGGGAGCTGTTTTTT.

The CDR3 is CSVDFFGTTNYGYTF. CDR3 DNA sequence: TGCAGCGTTGATTTCTTTGGGACAACTAACTATGGCTACACCTTC. The genes are TRBV29-1 and TRBJ1-2, with D maybe TRBD1 (6 bases). In germline, CDR1 is SQVTM, CDR2 ANQGSEA. V was shortened by 3 bases and J by 0 bases, with 14 bases between the two germline ends. This CDR3 contains 15 residues.

Only a few counts were recorded for this clonotype. The chain links TRBV5-1 to TRBJ2-7; 7 bases are a match to TRBD1. The CDR3 is 14 residues long. The V gene's germline CDR1 is SGHRS and CDR2 YFSETQ. The V segment lost 3 bases and the J segment 9 bases; nucleotides outside the gene matches: 12. CDR3 DNA: TGCGCCAGCAGCTGGGGACAGCTCCCTACGATGCAGTACTTC. It specifies CASSWGQLPTMQYF.

In the case of this clonotype: Germline is not matched at one junction end, which may reflect a read error. This chain links TRBV11-2 with TRBJ1-5; TRBD1 might be the D (6 bases). Germline V gene sequence: CDR1 SGHAT, CDR2 FQNNGV. This CDR3 has 15 amino acids. In nucleotides, the CDR3 is TGTGCCAGCAGCCACCGAACAGGGCGCAAGCAGCCCCAGCATTTT. Translation gives CASSHRTGRKQPQHF.

The V and J genes are TRBV5-4 and TRBJ2-5; 12 bases agree with TRBD2. V was clipped by 0 bases and J by 11 bases; unmatched bases: 11. CDR3 length equals 16 residues. Germline V gives CDR1 SGHNT, CDR2 YYREEE (reference sequence). This chain's CDR3 is CASSLGLAGAHNEQYF. The CDR3 coding sequence is TGTGCCAGCAGCTTGGGACTAGCGGGGGCCCACAATGAGCAGTACTTC.

The chain joins TRBV29-1 to TRBJ2-4; D gene uncertain. The J call is uncertain, as TRBJ2-7 better fits the DNA end. This CDR3 comprises 13 residues. Germline-derived CDR1 and CDR2 are SQVTM and ANQGSEA. The CDR3 coding sequence is TGCAGCGTTGAAGAAGGCAGAACCTACGAGCAGTACTTC. Amino acids: CSVEEGRTYEQYF.

The rearrangement joins TRBV2 to TRBJ2-5, with D possibly being TRBD1 or TRBD2 (5 bases each). CDR1 is SNHLY, CDR2 FYNNEI, per germline. V lost 6 bases, J lost 4 bases, and 12 bases lay in between. The CDR3 is made up of 13 amino acids. This CDR3 is CASSDRDRETQYF. CDR3 in DNA: TGTGCCAGCAGCGACCGGGACCGAGAGACCCAGTACTTC.

The V call is TRBV4-1, the J call TRBJ2-4; perhaps D is TRBD1 or TRBD2 (5 bases each). The DNA end is a closer match to TRBJ2-7, so the J assignment may be wrong. Germline V CDR1 and CDR2: MGHRA, YSYEKL. This CDR3 region has 15 residues. CDR3 sequence (DNA): TGCGCCAGCAGCCTTAGGGCAGGGAGCCCCTACGAGCAGTACTTC. It specifies CASSLRAGSPYEQYF.

The sample holds many counts of this clonotype. The J gene is TRBJ2-7, the V gene TRBV29-1; tentative D call: TRBD2 (6 bases). The germline V gene has CDR1 SQVTM and CDR2 ANQGSEA. V was clipped by 3 bases and J by 6 bases, with 6 bases between them. The CDR3 sequence is 10 residues long. CDR3 region: CSVEGGEQYF. DNA of the CDR3: TGCAGCGTTGAGGGGGGCGAGCAGTACTTC.

The sample holds a few counts of this clonotype. This chain joins TRBV20-1 and TRBJ2-1; no firm D call. This CDR3 comprises 12 residues. Trimming took 5 bases from V and 4 from J, leaving 9 bases between them. Germline CDR1 is DFQATT and CDR2 is SNEGSKA (reference sequence). The CDR3 region is CSASRSYNEQFF. The CDR3 bases are TGCAGTGCTTCTCGATCATACAATGAGCAGTTCTTC.

This clonotype has more than one count but fewer than ten. V usage is TRBV14 and J usage is TRBJ2-7; D perhaps matches TRBD2 (6 bases). Trimming pared 5 bases from V and 6 bases from J, leaving 20 bases between. The CDR3 runs to 15 residues. In germline, CDR1 is SGHDN, CDR2 FVKESK. In DNA form, the CDR3 reads TGTGCCAGCAGCAAAACATCGGGGACTTTTGGCGAGCAGTACTTC. It specifies CASSKTSGTFGEQYF.

The rearrangement joins TRBV7-2 to TRBJ2-7, with no clear D. With 6 bases removed from V and 0 bases from J, the gap between germline ends came to 9 bases. Germline-derived CDR1 and CDR2 are SGHTA and FQGNSA. The CDR3 is made up of 13 amino acids. The CDR3 region has the DNA TGTGCCAGCAGTCCACAACTCTCCTACGAGCAGTACTTC. As protein: CASSPQLSYEQYF. The whole variable domain, remainder taken from reference TRBV7-2 and TRBJ2-7, is GAGVSQSPSNKVTEKGKDVELRCDPISGHTALYWYRQSLGQGLEFLIYFQGNSAPDKSGLPSDRFSAERTGGSVSTLTIQRTQQEDSAVYLCASSPQLSYEQYFGPGTRLTVT.

To note about this clonotype: One end of the junction fails to match germline, which may point to a read error. The chain employs TRBV5-1 and TRBJ2-4; the D call may be TRBD1 or TRBD2 (5 bases each). This CDR3 contains 16 residues. Per germline, CDR1 SGHRS and CDR2 YFSETQ. Here the CDR3 DNA reads TGCGCCAGCAGTATAGTTGGGGGTCAGGCCAAAAGCATTCAGTACTTC. Residues: CASSIVGGQAKSIQYF.

In this sample, this clonotype turned up many times. The rearrangement links TRBV12-3 or TRBV12-4 to TRBJ2-7; 7 bases fit TRBD1. Losses at the gene ends were 8 bases for V and 4 bases for J; bases not matched to a gene: 8. This CDR3 has 13 residues. CDR3 protein: CASGTVGLYEQYF. CDR3 DNA sequence: TGTGCCAGCGGGACAGTGGGGCTTTACGAGCAGTACTTC.

The gene calls are TRBV18 and TRBJ2-7; 9 bases are shared with TRBD1. This CDR3 has 13 amino acids. Germline CDR1 is KGHSH and CDR2 is LQKENI. Trimming at V came to 3 bases and at J to 7 bases, leaving 4 bases not matched to a gene. CDR3 residues: CASSPGTGREQYF. CDR3 nucleotides: TGTGCCAGCTCACCCGGGACAGGGCGGGAGCAGTACTTC.

The chain carries TRBV4-3 and TRBJ2-1; 10 bases match TRBD2. Germline loops: CDR1 LGHNA, CDR2 YSLEER. V lost 5 bases, J lost 0 bases, and 4 bases stayed unmatched. The CDR3 is 16 amino acids. The DNA for the CDR3 is TGCGCCAGCAGCGGACTAGCGGACCCCTCCTACAATGAGCAGTTCTTC. Translating it yields CASSGLADPSYNEQFF.

The chain uses TRBV7-2 and TRBJ1-2; a possible D gene is TRBD1 (6 bases). Deletions cut 8 bases from V and 0 bases from J, with 10 bases between. Germline CDR1 is SGHTA and CDR2 is FQGNSA. This CDR3 is built from 13 residues. The CDR3 DNA is TGTGCCAGCCTGACAGGAGCTAACTATGGCTACACCTTC. Its translation: CASLTGANYGYTF.

This clonotype has more than one count but fewer than ten. The chain joins TRBV7-9 to TRBJ1-6, with 8 bases identical to TRBD1. In germline, CDR1 is SEHNR, CDR2 FQNEAQ (reference sequence). CDR3 length: 17 residues. Germline trimming cut 1 base from V and 0 bases from J; bases unmatched to any gene: 2. The CDR3 sequence is CASSLGQGSSYNSPLHF. The CDR3 DNA follows: TGTGCCAGCAGCTTAGGACAGGGGAGCTCCTATAATTCACCCCTCCACTTT.

The V and J genes are TRBV28 and TRBJ1-5, with D unclear. Germline V gene sequence: CDR1 MDHEN, CDR2 SYDVKM. The CDR3 contains 14 residues. V lost 6 bases and J 5 bases, leaving 14 bases between the germline ends. Here the CDR3 reads CASSPWAPDQPQHF. In DNA form, the CDR3 reads TGTGCCAGCAGCCCATGGGCCCCGGATCAGCCCCAGCATTTT.

V gene TRBV3-1 combines with J gene TRBJ1-4; D unclear. The V end was cut by 1 base, the J end by 8 bases, with 8 bases between. Per germline, CDR1 LGHDT and CDR2 YNNKEL (reference sequence). This CDR3 is 13 amino acids long. Here the CDR3 reads CASSQGSGEKLFF. In DNA, the CDR3 is TGTGCCAGCAGCCAAGGCTCAGGCGAAAAACTGTTTTTT.

V usage is TRBV27 and J usage is TRBJ2-3; D is ambiguous. The germline gives CDR1 MNHEY, CDR2 SMNVEV (reference sequence). Between the trimmed V and J ends, which lost 8 bases and 4 bases, there was a span of 13 bases. The CDR3 length is 13 residues. The CDR3 loop is CASATFRADTQYF. Written as DNA, the CDR3 is TGTGCCAGCGCAACATTTCGGGCAGATACGCAGTATTTT.

This clonotype was counted many times. The chain has TRBV6-5 and TRBJ2-1; D remains unclear. Germline V gene lookup returns CDR1 MNHEY and CDR2 SVGAGI. There are 12 residues in the CDR3. V gave up 1 base and J gave up 7 bases, with 5 bases separating them. CDR3 region: CASSYYPNEQFF. Written as DNA, the CDR3 is TGTGCCAGCAGTTACTATCCGAATGAGCAGTTCTTC.

This clonotype was counted between two and nine times. The V gene is TRBV5-1, the J gene TRBJ1-2; 11 bases align to TRBD1. CDR3 length equals 16 residues. CDR1 is SGHRS and CDR2 is YFSETQ in the germline V gene. The junction had 5 bases not matched to a gene; V was cut back by 0 bases and J by 4 bases. CDR3 amino acids: CASSLGTGGLSYGYTF. In DNA form, the CDR3 reads TGCGCCAGCAGCTTGGGGACAGGGGGCCTTAGCTATGGCTACACCTTC.

The chain has TRBV24-1 and TRBJ2-1; 7 nucleotides line up with TRBD1. CDR3 length: 16 residues. Germline loops: CDR1 KGHDR, CDR2 SFDVKD. With 1 base clipped from V and 5 bases from J, the junction kept 7 bases outside the gene matches. The CDR3 coding sequence is TGTGCCACCAGTGATTTAGGCAGGGGGACGAACAATGAGCAGTTCTTC. This gives the protein CATSDLGRGTNNEQFF.